This paragraph covers one TCR beta chain sequence. As handled by the study authors: Nucleated cell number was recorded as an estimate derived from reference gene primer amplification. Here immunoSEQ multiplex PCR was the method, and the copy in TCRdb shows in-frame clones only, minus some. V and J calls and clone size are copied from that table; D and trimming were computed from the DNA. The sample carries about 150,000 clones, 78% recorded once. Germline CDR1 is LGHDT and CDR2 is YNNKEL (reference sequence). This CDR3 has 17 amino acids. The trim removed 2 bases at V and 4 bases at J, leaving 11 bases unmatched. This sample is drawn from a study of blood T cell repertoires in COVID-19. Across the study: Both acute and convalescent COVID-19 samples were obtained from the United States, Italy and Spain. In each case, the material was cDNA or gDNA derived from T cells, B-cell-depleted T cells, or PBMCs.

The V gene is TRBV3-1 (or the pseudogene TRBV3-2), the J gene TRBJ2-7; 10 bases line up with TRBD1. The clonotype was recovered from a man older than 75 with acute or convalescent COVID-19. The source material was peripheral blood. The CDR3 loop is CASSQIPNRDRGYEQYF. CDR3 bases: TGTGCCAGCAGCCAAATCCCCAACCGGGACAGGGGATACGAGCAGTACTTC.